This T cell receptor (beta chain) was sequenced during a study of T cell responses to AZD1222 COVID-19 vaccine. Study conclusions and caveats: Most donors were white British and more were female, and clonal diversity was possibly underestimated.

Concerning this clone: Its antigen is currently unknown.

Trimming removed 7 bases at V and 7 bases at J, with 20 bases between. Germline CDR1 and CDR2: MNHEY and SVGAGI. This CDR3 has 15 residues. Produced via immunoSEQ multiplex PCR; TCRdb's table is partial and in-frame only. Seen here are some 90,000 clones, 65% to 90% observed once, and the top ten hold around 8%. Sequencing used peripheral blood, obtained on day 0 of AZD1222 vaccination. The TCR was taken from an adult in good health. This sequence joins TRBV6-5 and TRBJ1-5, with a tentative D call TRBD1 (5 bases). The CDR3 bases are TGTGCCAGCACCCCGCCGGTTGGGGGGGGACAGCCCCAGCATTTT. Protein product: CASTPPVGGGQPQHF.